This note documents a single TCR beta chain sequence. Its target is unknown. This specimen comes from a study of cytomegalovirus exposure and HLA in healthy donors. Study findings and constraints: According to an earlier analysis, most TCR beta V segments yielded productive rearrangements about 90% or about 30% of the time. In vitro confirmation showed a few CMV-associated chains to be CMV antigen specific.

The CDR3 spans 15 residues. From germline, CDR1 is GTSNPN and CDR2 SVGIG (reference sequence). Trimming shortened V by 3 bases and J by 10 bases, and 24 bases separated the two germline ends. The study ran its PCR with 60 Vbeta and 13 Jbeta primers. Clones were sequenced by immunoSEQ multiplex PCR, and TCRdb holds only the in-frame ones, with some missing. The sample has some 150,000 clones, around 84% seen once; the top ten hold 2% to 2.5%. The receptor's source is a man aged 50-59 years in good health and CMV-seronegative. Material for sequencing was PBMCs. V and J are TRBV30 and TRBJ1-2; the D gene is possibly TRBD1 (6 bases). CDR3 DNA: TGTGCCTGGAGGGACCGGGACACGGGACCTGTTTACTACACCTTC. As protein: CAWRDRDTGPVYYTF.